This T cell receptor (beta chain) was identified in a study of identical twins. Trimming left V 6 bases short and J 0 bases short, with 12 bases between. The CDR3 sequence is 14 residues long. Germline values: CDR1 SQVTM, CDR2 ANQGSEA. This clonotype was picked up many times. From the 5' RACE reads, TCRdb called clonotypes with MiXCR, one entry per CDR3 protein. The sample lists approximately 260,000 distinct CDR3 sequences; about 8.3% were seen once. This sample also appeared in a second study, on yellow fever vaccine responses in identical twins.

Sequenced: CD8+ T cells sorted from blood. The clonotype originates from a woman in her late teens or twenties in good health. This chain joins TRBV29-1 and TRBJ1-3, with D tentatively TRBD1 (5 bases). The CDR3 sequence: CSVYQGNSGNTIYF. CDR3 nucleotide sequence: TGCAGCGTGTACCAGGGAAACTCTGGAAACACCATATATTTT.